Listed below are T cell receptor beta chains from one sample, sequenced in a study of shared clonotypes between healthy human individuals. The protocol was immunoSEQ multiplex PCR, while the TCRdb copy is restricted to in-frame clones and leaves out a portion. This sample yields about 2.3 million clones, of which about 92% are seen a single time; about 0.37% belongs to the top ten. The specimen was naive CD4+ T cells from PBMCs. These receptors were obtained from a man in his late teens or twenties in good health. Some clones in this sample may be carry-over from other donors' samples. Both conserved end residues are part of each CDR3. A D gene is named only where the DNA matches it firmly. Clone size is not always given. Where it is, it says once, few, many or a class for expanded clones.

v_gene,d_gene,j_gene,abundance,CDR3aa,CDR3nt
TRBV28,TRBD1,TRBJ2-5,once,CASSPGQGNKETQYF,TGTGCCAGCAGCCCCGGACAGGGAAATAAAGAGACCCAGTACTTC
TRBV4-3,.,TRBJ2-6,.,CASSHFPRASGANVLTF,TGCGCCAGCAGCCACTTCCCCAGGGCCTCTGGGGCCAACGTCCTGACTTTC
TRBV18,.,TRBJ2-7,once,CASSPPAGEQYF,TGTGCCAGCTCACCCCCCGCGGGAGAGCAGTACTTC
TRBV30,.,TRBJ1-4,.,CAWSLVGKLFF,TGTGCCTGGAGTCTGGTGGGAAAACTGTTTTTT
TRBV2,.,TRBJ2-1,.,CASSEGDGWNEQFF,TGTGCCAGCAGTGAAGGGGACGGATGGAATGAGCAGTTCTTC
TRBV7-3,TRBD1,TRBJ2-1,.,CASSRPGQGIYEQFF,TGTGCCAGCAGTAGACCGGGACAGGGAATTTATGAGCAGTTCTTC
TRBV28,TRBD1,TRBJ1-5,.,CASSWGTGNQPQHF,TGTGCCAGCAGTTGGGGGACAGGTAATCAGCCCCAGCATTTT
TRBV18,.,TRBJ2-7,.,CASSPGRLGPYEQYF,TGTGCCAGCTCACCGGGACGACTTGGCCCATACGAGCAGTACTTC
TRBV11-1,.,TRBJ2-1,.,CASSFETTGRGNEQFF,TGTGCCAGCAGCTTTGAAACGACAGGCCGGGGGAATGAGCAGTTCTTC
TRBV4-3,.,TRBJ2-6,.,CASSQDGTRSLGANVLTF,TGCGCCAGCAGCCAAGATGGGACTCGGAGCTTGGGGGCCAACGTCCTGACTTTC
TRBV6-1,TRBD2,TRBJ2-5,.,CASSETSGRALETQYF,TGTGCCAGCAGTGAGACTAGCGGGAGGGCCTTAGAGACCCAGTACTTC
TRBV25-1,.,TRBJ2-5,.,CASRGSGETQYF,TGTGCCAGCAGGGGTTCAGGAGAGACCCAGTACTTC
TRBV27,TRBD2,TRBJ2-3,.,CASSSLLRGGTDTQYF,TGTGCCAGCAGTTCCCTCCTCCGGGGGGGGACAGATACGCAGTATTTT
TRBV5-4,.,TRBJ2-5,few,CASSLPAGGPSETQYF,TGTGCCAGCAGCCTGCCTGCAGGGGGGCCGTCAGAGACCCAGTACTTC
TRBV19,TRBD1,TRBJ2-7,.,CASSIGTGLYEQYF,TGTGCCAGTAGTATAGGGACAGGGCTCTACGAGCAGTACTTC
TRBV28,TRBD2,TRBJ2-7,once,CASSLGLAGVLDEQYF,TGTGCCAGCAGTTTGGGACTAGCGGGAGTCTTGGACGAGCAGTACTTC
TRBV11-1,TRBD1,TRBJ1-2,.,CASSLAGDSFYGYTF,TGTGCCAGCAGCTTGGCAGGGGACAGTTTTTATGGCTACACCTTC
TRBV5-1,TRBD1,TRBJ2-7,.,CASSSSQGGVVHEQYF,TGCGCCAGCAGCTCCTCACAGGGGGGAGTAGTCCACGAGCAGTACTTC
TRBV7-3,TRBD2,TRBJ2-1,.,CASSRKSLTSGYAYNEQFF,TGTGCCAGCAGCCGAAAGTCATTGACTAGCGGGTATGCCTACAATGAGCAGTTCTTC
TRBV7-8,.,TRBJ2-1,.,CASSQGDSGQQFF,TGTGCCAGCAGCCAAGGGGACAGCGGGCAGCAGTTCTTC
TRBV5-8,.,TRBJ1-2,.,CAPQTLTGYGYTF,TGTGCCCCCCAAACCCTCACGGGCTATGGCTACACCTTC
TRBV13,.,TRBJ1-1,.,CASRRDPGTEAFF,TGTGCCAGCAGAAGGGACCCTGGAACTGAAGCTTTCTTT
TRBV28,TRBD1,TRBJ2-2,.,CASHTQGNGELFF,TGTGCCAGCCACACACAGGGGAACGGGGAGCTGTTTTTT
TRBV11-1,TRBD1,TRBJ2-1,.,CASSLGQGTYNEQFF,TGTGCCAGCAGCTTAGGACAGGGCACCTACAATGAGCAGTTCTTC
TRBV7-8,TRBD2,TRBJ2-1,once,CASRRGLAGGLVYNEQFF,TGTGCCAGCAGACGGGGACTAGCGGGAGGGCTTGTCTACAATGAGCAGTTCTTC
TRBV28,TRBD2,TRBJ2-7,.,CASRASGRTYEQYF,TGTGCCAGCAGGGCTAGCGGGAGGACGTACGAGCAGTACTTC
TRBV7-3,.,TRBJ2-5,.,CASSLTAFQETQYF,TGTGCCAGCAGCCTGACAGCTTTCCAAGAGACCCAGTACTTC
TRBV6-1,.,TRBJ2-5,.,CASSEGGALETQYF,TGTGCCAGCAGTGAAGGAGGGGCCCTCGAGACCCAGTACTTC
TRBV18,TRBD1,TRBJ1-2,.,CASSRGQGDGYTF,TGTGCCAGCTCACGAGGACAGGGTGATGGCTACACCTTC
TRBV5-1,.,TRBJ1-3,.,CASSRDPAGIAGNTIYF,TGCGCCAGCAGCCGGGACCCCGCAGGGATTGCTGGAAACACCATATATTTT
TRBV2,.,TRBJ2-5,.,CASSAIQGGETQYF,TGTGCCAGCAGTGCAATACAGGGGGGGGAGACCCAGTACTTC
TRBV28,TRBD1,TRBJ1-2,once,CASITQGAGYTF,TGTGCCAGCATTACCCAGGGGGCGGGCTACACCTTC
TRBV10-3,.,TRBJ2-2,.,CDAPPGGITGELFF,TGTGACGCACCGCCTGGTGGGATTACCGGGGAGCTGTTTTTT
TRBV7-5,.,TRBJ2-7,.,CVRSRRDRVGEQYF,TGTGTCAGAAGCCGTCGGGACAGGGTGGGGGAGCAGTACTTC
TRBV7-3,TRBD2,TRBJ2-3,.,CASSLKGMASGSAFYTQYF,TGTGCCAGCAGCTTAAAAGGAATGGCTAGCGGGAGTGCTTTTTATACGCAGTATTTT
TRBV5-1,.,TRBJ2-7,.,CASSDSSAVYEQYF,TGCGCCAGCAGCGATTCGTCTGCCGTCTACGAGCAGTACTTC
TRBV27,.,TRBJ1-5,.,CASGLHSNQPQHF,TGTGCCAGCGGCCTACATAGCAATCAGCCCCAGCATTTT
TRBV18,.,TRBJ2-2,few,CASSPRTANTGELFF,TGTGCCAGCTCACCTCGGACCGCGAACACCGGGGAGCTGTTTTTT
TRBV7-9,.,TRBJ2-7,.,CASIIREGAGEQYF,TGTGCCAGCATTATCCGGGAAGGAGCCGGCGAGCAGTACTTC
TRBV11-2,.,TRBJ2-5,.,CASSVLPGPRAGTQYF,TGTGCCAGCAGCGTACTCCCCGGGCCCCGGGCGGGGACCCAGTACTTC
TRBV11-2,.,TRBJ2-5,.,CASSLREETQYF,TGTGCCAGCAGCTTAAGGGAAGAGACCCAGTACTTC
TRBV5-1,.,TRBJ2-7,.,CASSRTRGSWAYEQYF,TGCGCCAGCAGCCGGACTAGGGGGAGCTGGGCCTACGAGCAGTACTTC
TRBV5-1,.,TRBJ1-3,.,CASSLASFSGNTIYF,TGCGCCAGCAGCTTGGCGTCTTTCTCTGGAAACACCATATATTTT
TRBV27,.,TRBJ2-1,.,CASSLRRGSYNEQFF,TGTGCCAGCAGCCTGAGGCGGGGCTCCTACAATGAGCAGTTCTTC
TRBV7-2,TRBD2,TRBJ2-2,.,CASSLGLAGVNTGELFF,TGTGCCAGCAGCTTAGGCCTGGCGGGAGTTAACACCGGGGAGCTGTTTTTT
TRBV5-1,.,TRBJ2-2,.,CASSFSGSTGELFF,TGCGCCAGCAGCTTTTCGGGGAGCACCGGGGAGCTGTTTTTT
TRBV5-6,.,TRBJ2-6,.,CASSGRKNSGANVLTF,TGTGCCAGCAGCGGACGGAAGAACTCTGGGGCCAACGTCCTGACTTTC
TRBV9,TRBD2,TRBJ2-1,once,CASSVQTSGRYNEQFF,TGTGCCAGCAGCGTACAGACTAGCGGGAGGTACAATGAGCAGTTCTTC
TRBV19,.,TRBJ1-4,.,CASSLVNEKLFF,TGTGCCAGTAGTCTCGTCAATGAAAAACTGTTTTTT
TRBV13,TRBD1,TRBJ1-4,.,CASSSRGWANEKLFF,TGTGCCAGCAGCTCCAGGGGGTGGGCTAATGAAAAACTGTTTTTT
TRBV18,.,TRBJ2-1,.,CASLGQGTNEQFF,TGTGCCAGCTTAGGGCAGGGCACTAATGAGCAGTTCTTC
TRBV28,.,TRBJ1-1,.,CASSHTGWREVSEAFF,TGTGCCAGCAGTCACACCGGGTGGCGCGAGGTTTCTGAAGCTTTCTTT
TRBV7-2,TRBD1,TRBJ2-3,.,CASSSYGGQGNTDTQYF,TGTGCCAGCAGCTCCTACGGGGGACAGGGGAACACAGATACGCAGTATTTT
TRBV5-3,.,TRBJ1-2,.,CARSDTQRVIYGYTF,TGTGCCAGAAGCGATACGCAGCGGGTTATCTATGGCTACACCTTC
TRBV2,.,TRBJ2-5,.,CASSERLATQETQYF,TGTGCCAGCAGTGAACGCCTAGCCACCCAAGAGACCCAGTACTTC
TRBV7-3,TRBD2,TRBJ2-7,.,CASSETAGAGSYEQYF,TGTGCCAGCAGCGAGACCGCGGGAGCGGGATCCTACGAGCAGTACTTC
TRBV19,TRBD1,TRBJ2-3,.,CASGDRGPDTQYF,TGTGCCAGCGGGGACAGGGGGCCAGATACGCAGTATTTT
TRBV7-9,.,TRBJ1-1,.,CAEDPPGARTTEAFF,TGTGCCGAGGACCCTCCAGGCGCCCGCACCACTGAAGCTTTCTTT